The rows below give T cell receptor beta chains drawn from one sample of a study of shared clonotypes between healthy human individuals. Profiled with immunoSEQ multiplex PCR; TCRdb holds only in-frame clones, not every one. This table has 450,000 to 500,000 clones, over 65% appearing once. The specimen was PBMCs. The source is a middle-aged woman in good health. Some clones in this sample may be carry-over from other donors' samples. Each CDR3 is given with its conserved first and last residue. A D gene is named only where the DNA matches it firmly. Size values are once, few and many counts, or a class for expanded clones, and some rows have none.

TRBD2,TRBJ2-3,TRBV28,once,TGTGCCAGCGGACTAGCGGGGTTTGGGACAGATACGCAGTATTTT,CASGLAGFGTDTQYF
-,TRBJ1-3,TRBV2,once,TGTGCCAGCAGTTTCATTGCAGAATTCTCTGGAAACACCATATATTTT,CASSFIAEFSGNTIYF
TRBD1,TRBJ1-2,TRBV6-5,-,TGTGCCAGCAGTTGGACAGGGGGCGACTATGGCTACACCTTC,CASSWTGGDYGYTF
-,TRBJ2-7,TRBV30,-,TGTGCCTGGAGTCAAAGCTCCTACGAGCAGTACTTC,CAWSQSSYEQYF
TRBD2,TRBJ2-1,TRBV19,-,TGTGCCAGTAGTAATAGGGCGGGACTAGCGGGAGCTCTCTCCTACAATGAGCAGTTCTTC,CASSNRAGLAGALSYNEQFF
-,TRBJ2-7,TRBV19,-,TGTGCCAGTAGCATATCCGCGGACAAGCAGTACTTC,CASSISADKQYF
-,TRBJ2-7,TRBV4-1,-,TGCGCCAGCAGCCAAGAGGCCACAAGAAGATACGAGCAGTACTTC,CASSQEATRRYEQYF
TRBD2,TRBJ2-7,TRBV11-2,-,TGTGCCAGCAGCCCGGGTAAAGGAGGGGCGGGAGGCCCCTCCTACGAGCAGTACTTC,CASSPGKGGAGGPSYEQYF
-,TRBJ2-2,TRBV25-1,-,TGTGCCAGCAGTCCCCAGCGTACGAACACCGGGGAGCTGTTTTTT,CASSPQRTNTGELFF
-,TRBJ2-1,TRBV14,-,TGTGCCAGCAGCCTATGGAATGAGCAGTTCTTC,CASSLWNEQFF
-,TRBJ1-3,TRBV19,few,TGTGCCCCCCGCCCGGGGTTGGGAAACACCATATATTTT,CAPRPGLGNTIYF
-,TRBJ2-2,TRBV5-1,-,TGCGCCAGCAGCTGGGGGCCAGGGGACGCCGGGGAGCTGTTTTTT,CASSWGPGDAGELFF